The subject of this entry is one T cell receptor (beta chain). Germline V CDR1 and CDR2: MNHEY, SMNVEV (reference sequence). The J segment lost 1 base and the V segment lost 5 bases, leaving 2 bases of the junction unmatched. The CDR3 loop spans 15 amino acids. This sample is part of a study of blood T cell repertoires in COVID-19. Study-level background: The United States, Italy and Spain were the sources of the acute and convalescent COVID-19 samples. The cDNA or gDNA used as material had been derived from T cells, B-cell-depleted T cells, or PBMCs.

How the authors handled the data: Estimated nucleated cell counts came from reference gene primer amplification. Data came from immunoSEQ multiplex PCR; TCRdb stores just in-frame clones and leaves some out. V and J calls and clone size are given by that table; D and trimming were obtained from the DNA. Of over 120,000 clones in the sample, roughly 80% were seen once. V is TRBV27 and J is TRBJ1-6; the match to TRBD1 covers 7 bases. The sample comprised peripheral blood. This receptor was identified in a man between 70 and 80 years old who had recovered from COVID-19. CDR3 coding DNA: TGTGCCAGCAGTAGACAGGGATCCTATAATTCACCCCTCCACTTT. It codes for CASSRQGSYNSPLHF.